These T cell receptor beta chains were read from a single sample in a study of shared clonotypes between healthy human individuals. Measured with immunoSEQ multiplex PCR; TCRdb has only the in-frame clones, and not every one. The table lists approximately 99,000 clones, 68% of them singletons. Sequenced input: memory CD8+ T cells sorted from blood. Source of these receptors: a woman aged 25 to 39 in good health. The CDR3 runs from the conserved cysteine through the conserved F or W. A D gene is named only where the DNA matches it firmly. Size is omitted from some rows. Given values are once, few, many or a class for expanded clones.

>NA|TRBV15|few|TRBJ1-2
TGTGCCACCAGCAGACTCCTTTACACCGGCTATGGCTACACCTTC
CATSRLLYTGYGYTF
>TRBD2|TRBV19|NA|TRBJ2-3
TGTGCCACTAGGACTAGCGGGACAGATACGCAGTATTTT
CATRTSGTDTQYF
>NA|TRBV4-1|NA|TRBJ2-7
TGCGCCAGCAGCCACGTAGGGACACAACCTTACCACGAGCAGTACTTC
CASSHVGTQPYHEQYF
>NA|TRBV4-1|NA|TRBJ1-1
TGCGCCAGCAGCCAAGAGTGGGCGGGAGTGGGCACTGAAGCTTTCTTT
CASSQEWAGVGTEAFF
>NA|TRBV19|many|TRBJ1-5
TGTGCCAGTAGTATAGCGGTGTCGGGGTTCAGTCAGCCCCAGCATTTT
CASSIAVSGFSQPQHF
>NA|TRBV5-6|NA|TRBJ1-2
TGTGCCAGCAGCTTGGCGGGACCGATTTATGGCTACACCTTC
CASSLAGPIYGYTF
>TRBD1|TRBV4-1|NA|TRBJ2-7
TGCGCCAGCAGCCAGCCGGGACAGAAAAACTACGAGCAGTACTTC
CASSQPGQKNYEQYF
>TRBD1|TRBV2|NA|TRBJ1-2
TGTGCCAGCAGTGACTGGACAGGGGGCTATGGCTACACCTTC
CASSDWTGGYGYTF
>TRBD1|TRBV4-2|NA|TRBJ1-1
TGTGCCAGCAGCCAGGGTACAGGGGAGGCGGACACTGAAGCTTTCTTT
CASSQGTGEADTEAFF
>NA|TRBV2|NA|TRBJ1-1
TGTGCCAACCCCCGGGTCGCGTATCAGGTGAACACTGAAGCTTTCTTT
CANPRVAYQVNTEAFF
>TRBD1|TRBV6-4|few|TRBJ2-2
TGTGCCAGCAGTGACAATGGACAGGACACCGGGGAGCTGTTTTTT
CASSDNGQDTGELFF
>NA|TRBV6-1|NA|TRBJ2-7
TGTGCCAGCAGTGACGGGCTACTTAACTACGAGCAGTACTTC
CASSDGLLNYEQYF
>NA|TRBV29-1|few|TRBJ2-1
TGCAGCGTTGAGGCTTCCCCAAGCTCTGAGCAGTTCTTC
CSVEASPSSEQFF
>NA|TRBV4-1|NA|TRBJ2-2
TGCGCCAGCCTCGGGGGGCCCGGGGAGCTGTTTTTT
CASLGGPGELFF
>NA|TRBV5-2|NA|TRBJ1-2
TGTGCCAGCAGCCCCGGTGGCTTCTATGGCTACACCTTC
CASSPGGFYGYTF
>TRBD2|TRBV10-2|NA|TRBJ2-5
TGCGCCAGCAGGACCGGACTAGCTAAAGAGACCCAGTACTTC
CASRTGLAKETQYF
>TRBD1|TRBV27|NA|TRBJ2-1
TGTGCCAGCAGTTTACGGACAGGGGATCCCAATGAGCAGTTCTTC
CASSLRTGDPNEQFF